This T cell receptor beta chain was found in a study of T cells after yellow fever vaccination. TCRdb used MiXCR to reprocess the 5' RACE reads, holding one entry per CDR3 protein. Of about 340,000 distinct CDR3 sequences in the sample, approximately 3.9% were seen once. This clonotype has only a few counts. Antigen unknown. V lost 5 bases and J lost 6, with 13 bases in between. The CDR3 has 14 amino acids. Study findings and constraints: Detected again after the booster were most primary-vaccination clones, at almost 97% CD4 and about 90% CD8.

This chain links TRBV12-3 or TRBV12-4 with TRBJ2-2; perhaps D is TRBD1 or TRBD2 (6 bases each). This TCR came from a man between 18 and 35 years old who received the YFV17D yellow fever vaccine. The material was PBMCs, obtained 5 days after the yellow fever booster vaccination. The CDR3 here is CASSPVGGPGELFF. The DNA of the CDR3 is TGTGCCAGCAGTCCGGTTGGGGGGCCCGGGGAGCTGTTTTTT.